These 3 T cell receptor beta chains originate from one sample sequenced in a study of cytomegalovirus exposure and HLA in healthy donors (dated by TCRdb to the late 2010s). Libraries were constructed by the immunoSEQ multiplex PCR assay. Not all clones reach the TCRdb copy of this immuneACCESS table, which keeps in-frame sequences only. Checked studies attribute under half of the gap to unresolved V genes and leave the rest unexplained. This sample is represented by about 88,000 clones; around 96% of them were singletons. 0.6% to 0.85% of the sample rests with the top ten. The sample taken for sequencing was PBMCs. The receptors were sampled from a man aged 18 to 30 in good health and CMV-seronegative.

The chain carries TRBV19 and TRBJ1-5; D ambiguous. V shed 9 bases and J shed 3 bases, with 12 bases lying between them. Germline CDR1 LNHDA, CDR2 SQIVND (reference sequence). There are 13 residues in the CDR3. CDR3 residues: CASLRHYNQPQHF. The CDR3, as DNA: TGTGCCAGCCTTAGACATTACAATCAGCCCCAGCATTTT.

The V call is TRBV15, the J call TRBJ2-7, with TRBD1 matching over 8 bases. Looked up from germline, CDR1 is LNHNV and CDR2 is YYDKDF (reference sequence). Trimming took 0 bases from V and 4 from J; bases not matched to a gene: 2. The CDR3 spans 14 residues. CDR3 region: CATSRDRQGYEQYF. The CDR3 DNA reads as TGTGCCACCAGCAGAGATCGACAGGGGTACGAGCAGTACTTC.

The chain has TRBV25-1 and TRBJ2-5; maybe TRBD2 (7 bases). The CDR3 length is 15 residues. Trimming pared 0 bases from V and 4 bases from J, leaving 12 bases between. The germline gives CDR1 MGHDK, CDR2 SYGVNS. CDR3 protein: CASSEYQGRGETQYF. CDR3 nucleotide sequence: TGTGCCAGCAGTGAATACCAGGGGAGGGGAGAGACCCAGTACTTC.